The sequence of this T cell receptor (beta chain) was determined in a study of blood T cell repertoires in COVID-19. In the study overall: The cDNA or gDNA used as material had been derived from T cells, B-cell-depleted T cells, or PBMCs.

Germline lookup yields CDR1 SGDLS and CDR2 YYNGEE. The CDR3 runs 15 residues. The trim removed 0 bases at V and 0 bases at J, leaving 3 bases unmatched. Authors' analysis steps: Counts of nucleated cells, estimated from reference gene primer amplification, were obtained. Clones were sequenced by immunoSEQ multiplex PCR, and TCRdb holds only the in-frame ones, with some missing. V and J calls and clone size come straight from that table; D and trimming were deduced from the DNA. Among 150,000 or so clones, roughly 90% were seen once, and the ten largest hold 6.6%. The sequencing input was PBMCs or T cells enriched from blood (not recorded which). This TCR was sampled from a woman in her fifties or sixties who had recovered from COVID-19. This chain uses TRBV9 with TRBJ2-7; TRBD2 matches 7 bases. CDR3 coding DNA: TGTGCCAGCAGCGTAGGCGCTAGCGGCTCCTACGAGCAGTACTTC. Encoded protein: CASSVGASGSYEQYF. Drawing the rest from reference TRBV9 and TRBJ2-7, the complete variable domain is DSGVTQTPKHLITATGQRVTLRCSPRSGDLSVYWYQQSLDQGLQFLIQYYNGEERAKGNILERFSAQQFPDLHSELNLSSLELGDSALYFCASSVGASGSYEQYFGPGTRLTVT.